The T cell receptor beta chain under discussion was sequenced for a study of neurological immune-mediated disorders. Study-wide results and caveats: The greatest degree of TCR clonal expansion was observed in HTLV-1-associated myelopathy, with the lowest in multiple sclerosis, below that of healthy controls.

Volunteers at a blood bank in Maryland, USA, were the healthy controls. Germline V gives CDR1 SGHRS, CDR2 YFSETQ. This CDR3 has 15 amino acids. V dropped 4 bases and J dropped 7; count of bases not matched to a gene: 13. This clonotype was detected ten times or more. What it recognizes is unknown. 5'RACE with 10-nucleotide random UMIs generated the cDNA. TCRdb called the 5' RACE reads again in MiXCR, with one record for every CDR3 protein. The table records around 30,000 distinct CDR3 sequences, under 5% of them present only once. The specimen was CD4+ T cells from blood. This receptor was identified in a middle-aged woman in good health. V is TRBV5-1 and J is TRBJ2-7, with 8 positions matching TRBD1. CDR3 sequence (DNA): TGCGCCAGCAGCACCTCAGGACAGGGAGTGGGGGAGCAGTACTTC. Its translation: CASSTSGQGVGEQYF. The full variable domain, rest sourced from reference TRBV5-1 and TRBJ2-7, is KAGVTQTPRYLIKTRGQQVTLSCSPISGHRSVSWYQQTPGQGLQFLFEYFSETQRNKGNFPGRFSGRQFSNSRSEMNVSTLELGDSALYLCASSTSGQGVGEQYFGPGTRLTVT.